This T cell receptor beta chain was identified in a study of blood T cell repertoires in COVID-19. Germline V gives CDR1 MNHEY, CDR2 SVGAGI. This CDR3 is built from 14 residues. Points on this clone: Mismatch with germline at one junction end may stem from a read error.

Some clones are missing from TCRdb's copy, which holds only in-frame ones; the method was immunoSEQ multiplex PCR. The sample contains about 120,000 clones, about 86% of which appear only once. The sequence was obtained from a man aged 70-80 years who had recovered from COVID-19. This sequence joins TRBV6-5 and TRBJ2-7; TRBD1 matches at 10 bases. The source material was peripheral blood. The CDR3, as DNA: TGTGCCAGCAGTTACTTATCGGGACAGGGGCCTTGGGACTTC. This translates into CASSYLSGQGPWDF.